These 32 T cell receptor beta chains originate from one sample sequenced in a study of T cells in Graves' hyperthyroidism and ophthalmopathy. Authors of the study amplified TCR beta CDR3 regions from RNA transcripts. In the first-round RT-PCR of the TCR CDR3, the HTBI primer set was used. Each CDR3 protein is one row after TCRdb ran MiXCR on the multiplex PCR reads. The table lists 560,000 or so distinct CDR3 sequences, roughly 46% of them singletons. Sequencing used peripheral blood or thyroid tissue (not recorded which). The receptors were sampled from a woman aged 18-29 years with Graves' hyperthyroidism.

The chain links TRBV20-1 to TRBJ2-3; D not certain. The V end lost 5 bases, the J end lost 6 bases, and 3 bases lay between the germline ends. This CDR3 contains 9 residues. Germline-derived CDR1 and CDR2 are DFQATT and SNEGSKA (reference sequence). Here the CDR3 DNA reads TGCAGTGCTGCGGATACGCAGTATTTT. It is translated as CSAADTQYF.

This chain uses TRBV15 with TRBJ1-4; TRBD1 matches 9 bases. The germline gives CDR1 LNHNV, CDR2 YYDKDF (reference sequence). The V gene end was trimmed by 4 bases and the J gene end by 7 bases; junction bases not matched to a gene: 7. The CDR3 loop spans 15 amino acids. CDR3 sequence reads: CATSKGQGSGEKLFF. The CDR3 DNA reads TGTGCCACCAGCAAAGGACAGGGGTCCGGTGAAAAACTGTTTTTT.

This chain connects TRBV20-1 to TRBJ1-2; 7 bases align to TRBD1. The V and J ends lost 6 bases and 4 bases, in that order; junction bases with no gene match: 14. Germline V lookup: CDR1 DFQATT, CDR2 SNEGSKA (reference sequence). This CDR3 is 15 amino acids long. This chain's CDR3 is CSAKIRDRRFYGYTF. DNA of the CDR3: TGCAGTGCAAAAATCCGGGACAGACGGTTCTATGGCTACACCTTC.

To note about this clonotype: The junction departs from the called germline gene at one end, perhaps through a read error. CDR3 DNA sequence: TGCGCCAGCAGCTTGGCCGGGTACGAGCGGTACTTC. Its translation: CASSLAGYERYF. The V gene is TRBV5-1, the J gene TRBJ2-7; unclear D gene. Germline loops: CDR1 SGHRS, CDR2 YFSETQ. This CDR3 contains 12 residues.

The V call is TRBV7-6, the J call TRBJ2-2, with D tentatively TRBD1 (5 bases). Germline loops: CDR1 SGHVS, CDR2 FNYEAQ. The CDR3 length is 17 residues. The V and J ends lost 5 bases and 1 base respectively, with 17 bases between them. This CDR3 is CASSQILDKQNTGELFF. The CDR3 nucleotides read TGTGCCAGCAGCCAAATCTTGGACAAACAGAACACCGGGGAGCTGTTTTTT.

This clonotype was detected ten times or more. V gene TRBV7-2 combines with J gene TRBJ1-5; no clear D. Germline CDR1 reads SGHTA; CDR2 reads FQGNSA. V was shortened by 3 bases and J by 0 bases, with 3 bases between the two germline ends. This CDR3 contains 13 residues. CDR3 sequence reads: CASSFSSNQPQHF. CDR3 DNA: TGTGCCAGCAGCTTCAGTAGCAATCAGCCCCAGCATTTT.

Only a few counts were recorded for this clonotype. V and J are TRBV5-4 and TRBJ2-7; D might be TRBD1 (5 bases). This CDR3 region has 17 residues. Germline V gene lookup returns CDR1 SGHNT and CDR2 YYREEE (reference sequence). V lost 0 bases, J lost 2 bases, and 18 bases lay in between. Here the CDR3 reads CASSLERGLSPTYEQYF. The CDR3 region has the DNA TGTGCCAGCAGCTTGGAAAGGGGCCTTTCCCCAACCTACGAGCAGTACTTC.

This clonotype was seen many times. This sequence joins TRBV29-1 and TRBJ1-5; 7 bases are a match to TRBD1. The J segment lost 4 bases and the V segment lost 5 bases, leaving 5 bases of the junction unmatched. Per germline, CDR1 SQVTM and CDR2 ANQGSEA. The CDR3 extends over 13 amino acids. The CDR3 protein is CSVQGTVNQPQHF. In nucleotides, the CDR3 is TGCAGCGTTCAGGGGACAGTGAATCAGCCCCAGCATTTT.

This clonotype was recorded at least ten times. V and J are TRBV7-2 and TRBJ2-7; TRBD2 is a possible D gene (6 bases). This CDR3 has 14 residues. V was clipped by 5 bases and J by 4 bases, with 15 bases between them. The germline V gene has CDR1 SGHTA and CDR2 FQGNSA. The DNA for the CDR3 is TGTGCCAGCAGCGCCCCGGGCGGGATGTACGAGCAGTACTTC. Its translation: CASSAPGGMYEQYF. The full variable domain, in which reference TRBV7-2 and TRBJ2-7 provide the parts outside the CDR3, is GAGVSQSPSNKVTEKGKDVELRCDPISGHTALYWYRQSLGQGLEFLIYFQGNSAPDKSGLPSDRFSAERTGGSVSTLTIQRTQQEDSAVYLCASSAPGGMYEQYFGPGTRLTVT.

For this clonotype: A much bigger clone sits one base away, suggesting this may be a read error. Since the CDR3 does not end with the conserved phenylalanine or tryptophan, this likely comes from a read error. V gene TRBV29-1 combines with J gene TRBJ2-7; D is uncertain. This CDR3 has 13 residues. Germline-derived CDR1 and CDR2 are SQVTM and ANQGSEA. Trimming shortened V by 4 bases and J by 3 bases, and 13 bases separated the two germline ends. The CDR3 DNA reads TGCAGCGTTGTACCCACGGAAAGCTACGAGCAGTACCTC. Its protein product is CSVVPTESYEQYL.

This sequence joins TRBV12-3 or TRBV12-4 and TRBJ1-2; D not certain. V lost 3 bases to trimming and J lost 3 bases, with 5 bases between them. CDR3 length: 12 amino acids. The CDR3 protein is CASSFSDYGYTF. In nucleotides, the CDR3 is TGTGCCAGCAGTTTCAGTGACTATGGCTACACCTTC.

This clonotype was seen a handful of times. The genes are TRBV25-1 and TRBJ2-7; 8 bases are shared with TRBD1. The V gene end was trimmed by 2 bases and the J gene end by 5 bases; junction bases not matched to a gene: 8. This CDR3 region has 15 residues. From germline, CDR1 is MGHDK and CDR2 SYGVNS. The CDR3 here is CASSETNRGSNEQYF. CDR3 nucleotides: TGTGCCAGCAGTGAAACTAACAGGGGGTCCAACGAGCAGTACTTC.

V is TRBV15 and J is TRBJ1-2; D might be TRBD1 (6 bases). Germline V gives CDR1 LNHNV, CDR2 YYDKDF (reference sequence). The length of the CDR3 is 14 residues. The V and J ends lost 0 bases and 4 bases respectively, with 9 bases between them. In nucleotides, the CDR3 is TGTGCCACCAGCAGAGACAGGGGAGTCTATGGCTACACCTTC. Its protein is CATSRDRGVYGYTF.

Comment on this clonotype: Just one base apart from a much larger clone, this may be a read error. V usage is TRBV7-9 and J usage is TRBJ2-7; 7 bases agree with TRBD1. This CDR3 is built from 13 residues. In germline, CDR1 is SEHNR, CDR2 FQNEAQ (reference sequence). CDR3 protein: CASEGQMSYKQYF. In DNA, the CDR3 is TGTGCCAGCGAGGGACAGATGTCCTACAAGCAGTACTTC.

This clonotype was detected many times. This sequence joins TRBV20-1 and TRBJ1-1, with a possible D match to TRBD1 (5 bases). Trimming left V 5 bases short and J 5 bases short, with 9 bases between. The CDR3 contains 11 residues. Germline CDR1 reads DFQATT; CDR2 reads SNEGSKA (reference sequence). DNA for the CDR3: TGCAGTGCTGCAGGGAGGACTGAAGCTTTCTTT. Translating it yields CSAAGRTEAFF.

As for this clonotype: The DNA is left out, because the CDR3 cannot be placed on it with certainty; the CDR3 is given as TCRdb lists it. V usage is TRBV29-1 and J usage is TRBJ1-2; the table assigns TRBD1, which was not confirmed against the DNA. Germline CDR1 and CDR2: SQVTM and ANQGSEA. The CDR3 has 11 amino acids, counting both end residues. CDR3: CSVGGGTGNTF.

This rearrangement joins TRBV7-9 to TRBJ1-1; D unresolved. The length of the CDR3 is 11 residues. Trimming pared 6 bases from V and 10 bases from J, leaving 12 bases between. The V gene's germline CDR1 is SEHNR and CDR2 FQNEAQ (reference sequence). The CDR3 is CASSLSMTAFF. CDR3 bases: TGTGCCAGCAGTTTAAGTATGACAGCTTTCTTT.

The V gene is TRBV29-1, the J gene TRBJ1-5, with a possible D match to TRBD1 (5 bases). V dropped 6 bases and J dropped 2 bases, with 14 bases sitting between them. The length of the CDR3 is 14 residues. Germline CDR1 and CDR2: SQVTM and ANQGSEA. The CDR3 nucleotides are TGCAGCGTACAGGAGGAGGGAGGCAATCAGCCCCAGCATTTT. It is translated as CSVQEEGGNQPQHF.

Ten or more counts support this clonotype. This rearrangement joins TRBV7-9 to TRBJ2-7; 9 bases map to TRBD1. CDR3 length: 14 amino acids. Germline CDR1 and CDR2: SEHNR and FQNEAQ (reference sequence). V dropped 4 bases and J dropped 3; count of bases not matched to a gene: 4. CDR3 in DNA: TGTGCCAGCAGCTCCTCGGACAGGGGCTACGAGCAGTACTTC. Its protein is CASSSSDRGYEQYF.

The rearrangement links TRBV20-1 to TRBJ2-7, with a possible D match to TRBD2 (5 bases). Germline CDR1 DFQATT, CDR2 SNEGSKA (reference sequence). The CDR3 totals 14 residues. V was clipped by 2 bases and J by 4 bases, with 15 bases between them. The CDR3 nucleotides are TGCAGTGCTAGACACTTGGACTCATTATACGAGCAGTACTTC. Translated: CSARHLDSLYEQYF.

This chain uses TRBV29-1 with TRBJ1-2; TRBD1 matches at 9 bases. CDR1 SQVTM and CDR2 ANQGSEA come from the germline V gene. The CDR3 extends over 13 amino acids. V gave up 8 bases and J gave up 7 bases; unmatched junction bases: 11. The CDR3 here is CSSESGTGSGYTF. In nucleotides, the CDR3 is TGCAGCAGTGAATCCGGGACAGGGTCTGGCTACACCTTC.

Only a few counts were recorded for this clonotype. CDR3 coding DNA: TGTGCCAGCAGCGCCGACTTTCGGCTGTACCAAGAGACCCAGTACTTC. Amino acid sequence: CASSADFRLYQETQYF. V is TRBV9 and J is TRBJ2-5; D is ambiguous. V gave up 3 bases and J gave up 0 bases, with 15 bases separating them. CDR3 length equals 16 residues. Per the germline V gene, CDR1 is SGDLS and CDR2 is YYNGEE.

The chain uses TRBV6-5 and TRBJ1-3; possibly TRBD1 for D (5 bases). The CDR3 is 16 residues long. V was trimmed by 4 bases and J by 0 bases, leaving 13 bases between them. Germline CDR1 MNHEY, CDR2 SVGAGI. Here the CDR3 reads CASSLVAGTSGNTIYF. In nucleotides, the CDR3 is TGTGCCAGCAGTTTAGTCGCCGGGACCTCTGGAAACACCATATATTTT.

At least ten counts were recorded for this clonotype. This sequence joins TRBV2 and TRBJ1-5; TRBD1 matches 9 bases. Germline V gene lookup returns CDR1 SNHLY and CDR2 FYNNEI. V dropped 5 bases and J dropped 0; count of bases not matched to a gene: 11. CDR3 length: 18 amino acids. Here the CDR3 reads CASSLDRGVGYSNQPQHF. In nucleotides, the CDR3 is TGTGCCAGCAGTTTGGACAGGGGTGTGGGATATAGCAATCAGCCCCAGCATTTT.

The chain links TRBV6-5 to TRBJ1-6; TRBD1 matches 8 bases. V lost 4 bases, J lost 8 bases, and 10 bases stayed unmatched. The CDR3 length is 16 residues. CDR1 and CDR2 (germline): MNHEY, SVGAGI. CDR3 nucleotides: TGTGCCAGCAGTTTCTACATAACAGGGGGTGATTCACCCCTCCACTTT. Residues: CASSFYITGGDSPLHF.

J is TRBJ1-2 and V is TRBV25-1; the D is unclear. The CDR3 covers 13 residues. CDR1 and CDR2 (germline): MGHDK, SYGVNS. Trimming took 4 bases from V and 9 from J, leaving 15 bases between them. The CDR3 reads CASSVPGAGSYTF. The DNA of the CDR3 is TGTGCCAGCAGTGTCCCGGGAGCCGGGAGCTACACCTTC.

This clonotype appeared once. The rearrangement joins TRBV29-1 to TRBJ1-2; D unresolved. The V and J ends lost 7 bases and 8 bases respectively, with 11 bases between them. Germline lookup yields CDR1 SQVTM and CDR2 ANQGSEA. The length of the CDR3 is 10 residues. The CDR3 DNA follows: TGCAGCGCCACCCAGAGAGGCTACACCTTC. As protein: CSATQRGYTF. The full variable domain, its missing parts supplied by reference TRBV29-1 and TRBJ1-2, is SAVISQKPSRDICQRGTSLTIQCQVDSQVTMMFWYRQQPGQSLTLIATANQGSEATYESGFVIDKFPISRPNLTFSTLTVSNMSPEDSSIYLCSATQRGYTFGSGTRLTVV.

The genes are TRBV6-2 or TRBV6-3 and TRBJ2-7; no clear D gene. The CDR3 is 13 amino acids. Between the trimmed V and J ends, which lost 2 bases and 4 bases, there was a span of 9 bases. CDR1 MNHEY and CDR2 SVGEGT come from the germline V gene. As DNA, the CDR3 is TGTGCCAGCAGTTACAAGGCAGCGTACGAGCAGTACTTC. Translating it yields CASSYKAAYEQYF.

A remark on this clonotype: One base away lies a much larger clone, so this may be a sequencing read error. The J gene is TRBJ1-1, the V gene TRBV2, with D unclear. CDR3 size: 14 residues. CDR1 and CDR2 from the germline V gene are SNHLY and FYNNEI. The CDR3 bases are TGTGCCAATGTCAGAGGTCGGGCGAACACTGAAGCTTGCTTT. Its protein is CANVRGRANTEACF.

Ten or more counts support this clonotype. This chain joins TRBV2 and TRBJ2-7, with D possibly matching TRBD2 (6 bases). The CDR3 runs 13 residues. Germline V lookup: CDR1 SNHLY, CDR2 FYNNEI. V shed 6 bases and J shed 2 bases, with 11 bases lying between them. The CDR3 DNA reads TGTGCCAGCAGAGGCAGGGAGGCCTACGAGCAGTACTTC. It is translated as CASRGREAYEQYF.

Comments on this clonotype: This may be a read error: a much more frequent sequence differs by one nucleotide. The rearrangement uses TRBV2 and TRBJ1-1; D is unresolved. Trimming took off 3 bases at V and 3 bases at J, with 17 bases between the two ends. The CDR3 length is 16 residues. From germline, CDR1 is SNHLY and CDR2 FYNNEI. CDR3 DNA: TGTGCCAGCAGTGATTCCCCGGGCCGGGGTGACACTGAAGCTTTCTTT. This sequence encodes CASSDSPGRGDTEAFF.

This clonotype has only a few counts. The chain employs TRBV12-3 or TRBV12-4 and TRBJ1-1; no reliable D call. V lost 5 bases, J lost 2 bases, and 12 bases lay in between. CDR3 length: 14 residues. The CDR3 nucleotides read TGTGCCAGCAGTCCAAGGCCAGGCAACACTGAAGCTTTCTTT. Amino acids: CASSPRPGNTEAFF.